The clone carrying this TCR beta chain showed up just a few times. Its antigen remains unknown. The CDR3 covers 13 residues. The isolated RNA, all of it, was reverse transcribed, so expressed TCRB transcripts were what got sequenced. Assay: immunoSEQ multiplex PCR; the TCRdb copy retains only in-frame clones and omits some. The profile shows 300,000 to 400,000 clones, 9.5% to 10% of them singletons. The data stem from a study of beta chain features in type 1 diabetes. Study-level points and caveats: Shortening that was moderate but significant affected the TCRB CDR3s of Type 1 diabetes patients in all four CD4+ subsets.

Sequencing was performed on central memory CD4+ T cells from blood. This clonotype was sampled from a young man with type 1 diabetes. The V gene is TRBV21-1, the J gene TRBJ2-1; the D call in the table, TRBD2, was not verified against the DNA. TRBV21-1 is shown as a pseudogene. The CDR3 protein is CASSKLASSEQFF. In DNA, the CDR3 is TGTGCCAGCAGCAAACTAGCGTCGTCTGAGCAGTTCTTC.